Shown below are 29 T cell receptor beta chains from a single sample sequenced in a study of sequential checkpoint blockade in melanoma. Generated by immunoSEQ multiplex PCR, the TCRdb table keeps only in-frame clones and is missing some. This sample has about 12,000 clones, with 74% found just once. Treatment specified: randomized to nivolumab then ipilimumab (arm A) or the reverse (arm B). The sample consisted of CD8+ T cells sorted from blood (inferred from file names), taken from a patient given nivolumab and ipilimumab in sequence. The origin of the receptors is a human donor with melanoma.

This rearrangement joins TRBV25-1 to TRBJ2-7; tentative D call: TRBD2 (5 bases). The V end lost 3 bases, the J end lost 3 bases, and 9 bases lay between the germline ends. CDR1 is MGHDK and CDR2 is SYGVNS in the germline V gene. There are 13 residues in the CDR3. CDR3 region: CASSERESYEQYF. The CDR3, as DNA: TGTGCCAGCAGTGAGAGGGAGAGCTACGAGCAGTACTTC.

The rearrangement links TRBV5-4 to TRBJ1-1; D is perhaps TRBD1 (5 bases). Between the trimmed V and J ends, which lost 3 bases and 2 bases, there was a span of 11 bases. The V gene's germline CDR1 is SGHNT and CDR2 YYREEE (reference sequence). This CDR3 is built from 14 residues. CDR3 loop: CASSWGWSNTEAFF. The CDR3 nucleotides read TGTGCCAGCAGCTGGGGCTGGAGCAACACTGAAGCTTTCTTT.

The genes are TRBV19 and TRBJ2-1, with 9 bases lining up with TRBD1. Germline loops: CDR1 LNHDA, CDR2 SQIVND (reference sequence). The CDR3 covers 14 residues. Germline trimming cut 5 bases from V and 8 bases from J; bases unmatched to any gene: 7. CDR3 nucleotide sequence: TGTGCCAGTAGTTGGGACAGGGAGGTCGATGAGCAGTTCTTC. Translated: CASSWDREVDEQFF.

The V and J genes are TRBV19 and TRBJ2-3; TRBD1 matches 7 bases. Germline loops: CDR1 LNHDA, CDR2 SQIVND (reference sequence). V trimming: 3 bases; J trimming: 4 bases; junction bases outside the gene matches: 4. The CDR3 has 14 residues. CDR3 sequence: CASSMRQGPDTQYF. CDR3 in DNA: TGTGCCAGTAGTATGAGACAGGGCCCAGATACGCAGTATTTT.

This rearrangement joins TRBV6-5 to TRBJ1-1; tentatively, D is TRBD1 (5 bases). Trimming took 2 bases from V and 4 from J, leaving 14 bases between them. Germline V gene data show CDR1 as MNHEY and CDR2 as SVGAGI. CDR3 length: 15 amino acids. The chain's CDR3 is CASSYQIGGSTEAFF. CDR3 bases: TGTGCCAGCAGTTACCAAATTGGGGGGAGCACTGAAGCTTTCTTT.

The V gene is TRBV9, the J gene TRBJ2-3; 8 nucleotides agree with TRBD1. The V and J ends lost 4 bases and 2 bases, in that order; junction bases with no gene match: 6. Germline CDR1 is SGDLS and CDR2 is YYNGEE. This CDR3 contains 15 residues. The CDR3 sequence is CASSPRQGFTDTQYF. DNA of the CDR3: TGTGCCAGCAGCCCCCGACAGGGGTTCACAGATACGCAGTATTTT.

The chain has TRBV7-8 and TRBJ2-7, with a possible D match to TRBD2 (6 bases). The CDR3 loop spans 15 amino acids. Trimming cost V 3 bases and J 3 bases, with 15 bases left between them. Looked up from germline, CDR1 is SGHVS and CDR2 is FQNEAQ. CDR3 DNA sequence: TGTGCCAGCAGCTTTTTTAGGCGGGGAGACTACGAGCAGTACTTC. Translation gives CASSFFRRGDYEQYF. The entire variable domain, with the rest obtained from reference TRBV7-8 and TRBJ2-7, is as follows: GAGVSQSPRYKVAKRGQDVALRCDPISGHVSLFWYQQALGQGPEFLTYFQNEAQLDKSGLPSDRFFAERPEGSVSTLKIQRTQQEDSAVYLCASSFFRRGDYEQYFGPGTRLTVT.

V usage is TRBV5-1 and J usage is TRBJ2-1; D remains ambiguous. Germline lookup yields CDR1 SGHRS and CDR2 YFSETQ. V was clipped by 4 bases and J by 6 bases, with 11 bases between them. The CDR3 covers 13 residues. The CDR3 sequence: CASSISGGNEQFF. The DNA for the CDR3 is TGCGCCAGCAGCATTTCCGGTGGCAATGAGCAGTTCTTC.

The CDR3 DNA reads as TGTGCCAGCACTGGGGGCGTGAACACCGGGGAGCTGTTTTTT. Protein: CASTGGVNTGELFF. The chain employs TRBV2 and TRBJ2-2, with D possibly TRBD1 on 6 matching bases. The CDR3 covers 14 residues. With 7 bases removed from V and 1 base from J, the gap between germline ends came to 10 bases. Germline lookup yields CDR1 SNHLY and CDR2 FYNNEI.

The chain has TRBV10-3 and TRBJ2-7, with 11 bases that match TRBD2. V was clipped by 0 bases and J by 4 bases; unmatched bases: 5. The CDR3 is 16 amino acids. Germline loops: CDR1 ENHRY, CDR2 SYGVKD. As DNA, the CDR3 is TGTGCCATCAGTGAGTCGACACTAGCGGGGGCATACGAGCAGTACTTC. It yields the protein CAISESTLAGAYEQYF.

Only a few counts were recorded for this clone. V gene TRBV6-5 combines with J gene TRBJ2-5, with 9 bases aligning to TRBD2. Germline V gene data show CDR1 as MNHEY and CDR2 as SVGAGI. With 5 bases clipped from V and 1 base from J, the junction kept 5 bases outside the gene matches. The CDR3 runs 15 residues. This chain's CDR3 is CASSNAGGFQETQYF. CDR3 DNA: TGTGCCAGCAGTAATGCGGGGGGGTTCCAAGAGACCCAGTACTTC.

This chain connects TRBV5-8 to TRBJ2-1; TRBD1 is a possible D gene (6 bases). The CDR3 runs 15 residues. The germline V gene encodes CDR1 SGHTS and CDR2 YDEGEE. Trimming shortened V by 4 bases and J by 5 bases, and 16 bases separated the two germline ends. CDR3: CASSPDPGTHNEQFF. The CDR3 DNA sequence: TGTGCCAGCAGCCCGGACCCGGGGACACACAATGAGCAGTTCTTC.

The rearrangement links TRBV15 to TRBJ1-4; TRBD1 agrees at 8 bases. The CDR3 runs 15 residues. The junction had 4 bases not matched to a gene; V was cut back by 6 bases and J by 1 base. Germline assignment: CDR1 LNHNV and CDR2 YYDKDF (reference sequence). The CDR3 DNA reads TGTGCCACCAGAACAGGGGGGGGAACTAATGAAAAACTGTTTTTT. Amino acids: CATRTGGGTNEKLFF.

J is TRBJ2-7 and V is TRBV4-2; D possibly corresponds to TRBD1 (5 bases). The ends were cut back, 4 bases at V and 3 bases at J, with 10 bases in the middle. The CDR3 is 13 residues long. The germline V gene has CDR1 LGHNA and CDR2 YNFKEQ. CDR3 DNA sequence: TGTGCCAGCAGCCCCACCCAGGGCTACGAGCAGTACTTC. Amino acids: CASSPTQGYEQYF.

V gene TRBV6-1 combines with J gene TRBJ2-3; 7 positions agree with TRBD2. Germline V CDR1 and CDR2: MNHNS, SASEGT. The CDR3 has 15 amino acids. Trimming at V came to 5 bases and at J to 6 bases, leaving 11 bases not matched to a gene. The CDR3 bases are TGTGCCAGCAGTCCGAAAGCGGGGCCTGGGGATACGCAGTATTTT. This sequence encodes CASSPKAGPGDTQYF.

CDR3 residues: CASSSGLGGYEQYF. The CDR3 bases are TGTGCCAGTAGTTCGGGACTAGGAGGCTACGAGCAGTACTTC. The V and J genes are TRBV19 and TRBJ2-7, with 8 nucleotides matching TRBD2. Germline CDR1 LNHDA, CDR2 SQIVND (reference sequence). The CDR3 covers 14 residues. Germline trimming cut 5 bases from V and 3 bases from J; bases unmatched to any gene: 6.

This clone qualifies as medium-sized. This chain joins TRBV7-9 and TRBJ2-1; tentative D call: TRBD1 (5 bases). V was cut by 5 bases and J by 3 bases, with 14 bases left in between. CDR1 and CDR2 (germline): SEHNR, FQNEAQ (reference sequence). The CDR3 loop spans 15 amino acids. Here the CDR3 reads CASSLTQDGYNEQFF. The CDR3 DNA reads as TGTGCCAGCAGCCTAACACAGGACGGCTACAATGAGCAGTTCTTC.

The chain combines TRBV2 with TRBJ1-1, with a possible D match to TRBD1 (5 bases). The CDR3 is made up of 12 amino acids. Germline V lookup: CDR1 SNHLY, CDR2 FYNNEI. With 3 bases removed from V and 5 bases from J, the gap between germline ends came to 7 bases. CDR3 sequence: CASSDGGTEAFF. CDR3 in DNA: TGTGCCAGCAGTGACGGGGGGACTGAAGCTTTCTTT.

This clone was picked up one time. The chain has TRBV15 and TRBJ2-7; TRBD1 matches 9 bases. The CDR3 totals 14 residues. Germline CDR1 LNHNV, CDR2 YYDKDF (reference sequence). Trimming cost V 5 bases and J 2 bases; bases outside gene matches: 4. The CDR3 sequence is CATSDRDRAYEQYF. The DNA of the CDR3 is TGTGCCACCAGCGACCGGGACAGGGCCTACGAGCAGTACTTC.

The chain employs TRBV14 and TRBJ2-1, with a possible D match to TRBD2 (6 bases). This CDR3 region has 13 residues. The V and J ends lost 4 bases and 13 bases respectively, with 17 bases between them. Germline CDR1 is SGHDN and CDR2 is FVKESK. The chain's CDR3 is CASSRDFSSLQFF. The CDR3 nucleotides read TGTGCCAGCAGCCGGGACTTTTCAAGTCTTCAGTTCTTC.

This clone counts as large. The chain links TRBV18 to TRBJ1-1; 7 bases fit TRBD1. In germline, CDR1 is KGHSH, CDR2 LQKENI. The CDR3 is made up of 19 amino acids. Unmatched junction bases numbered 16, after V lost 2 bases and J lost 1 base. The CDR3 DNA reads TGTGCCAGCTCACCAGGCCACAGGGGTACAGTAATCGAGAACACTGAAGCTTTCTTT. Translating gives CASSPGHRGTVIENTEAFF. The whole variable domain, remainder taken from reference TRBV18 and TRBJ1-1, is NAGVMQNPRHLVRRRGQEARLRCSPMKGHSHVYWYRQLPEEGLKFMVYLQKENIIDESGMPKERFSAEFPKEGPSILRIQQVVRGDSAAYFCASSPGHRGTVIENTEAFFGQGTRLTVV.

The chain recombines TRBV16 with TRBJ1-2; no clear D gene. Germline lookup yields CDR1 KGHSY and CDR2 FQNENV. With 0 bases removed from V and 13 bases from J, the gap between germline ends came to 12 bases. The CDR3 consists of 12 residues. The CDR3 spells CASSQSNIRPTF. The CDR3 coding sequence is TGTGCCAGCAGCCAATCGAACATCCGCCCCACCTTC.

This clone was detected once. The chain couples TRBV28 to TRBJ1-1; D not certain. The CDR3 runs to 13 residues. V lost 3 bases to trimming and J lost 0 bases, with 5 bases between them. The V gene's germline CDR1 is MDHEN and CDR2 SYDVKM. The CDR3 DNA follows: TGTGCCAGCAGTTTCGCGATGAACACTGAAGCTTTCTTT. Amino acids: CASSFAMNTEAFF.

This chain uses TRBV6-1 with TRBJ1-1, with TRBD1 matching 8 bases. Germline-derived CDR1 and CDR2 are MNHNS and SASEGT. V dropped 6 bases and J dropped 6; count of bases not matched to a gene: 9. The CDR3 spans 14 residues. The DNA of the CDR3 is TGTGCCAGCAGCCCCTGGACAGGGCTTGCTGAAGCTTTCTTT. This gives the protein CASSPWTGLAEAFF.

This chain joins TRBV10-3 and TRBJ2-5; 9 bases align to TRBD2. This CDR3 is 16 amino acids long. Looked up from germline, CDR1 is ENHRY and CDR2 is SYGVKD. V shed 2 bases, J shed 1 base, and the junction held 5 bases outside the gene matches. CDR3: CAISEGGLALQETQYF. The CDR3 DNA follows: TGTGCCATCAGTGAGGGAGGACTAGCGCTCCAAGAGACCCAGTACTTC.

The V call is TRBV14, the J call TRBJ2-7; maybe TRBD1 (6 bases). The V end was cut by 4 bases, the J end by 6 bases, with 22 bases between. This CDR3 contains 16 residues. The germline V gene has CDR1 SGHDN and CDR2 FVKESK. CDR3 nucleotide sequence: TGTGCCAGCAGCCTCTTATCCGGGACACCTTGGACCGAGCAGTACTTC. This gives the protein CASSLLSGTPWTEQYF.

The gene calls are TRBV13 and TRBJ2-5; TRBD2 aligns across 10 bases. The CDR3 length is 16 residues. CDR1 and CDR2 (germline): PRHDT, FYEKMQ (reference sequence). With V trimmed by 2 bases and J by 5 bases, 8 bases remained unmatched. CDR3 DNA sequence: TGTGCCAGCAGCTTAAAGTCTAGCGGGGGACGGGAGACCCAGTACTTC. The encoded protein is CASSLKSSGGRETQYF.

The rearrangement links TRBV9 to TRBJ2-3; 7 bases align to TRBD2. The germline CDR1 and CDR2 sequences are SGDLS and YYNGEE. Unmatched junction bases numbered 11, after V lost 2 bases and J lost 2 bases. CDR3 length equals 17 residues. Here the CDR3 DNA reads TGTGCCAGCAGCGTGCTTAGCGGGTCGATTGACACAGATACGCAGTATTTT. Protein: CASSVLSGSIDTDTQYF.

This chain links TRBV7-9 with TRBJ1-5, with D possibly being TRBD1 (6 bases). The V gene's germline CDR1 is SEHNR and CDR2 FQNEAQ (reference sequence). The CDR3 is 15 amino acids. Trimming cost V 5 bases and J 9 bases, with 20 bases left between them. CDR3: CASSPDTGNFLPQHF. CDR3 nucleotide sequence: TGTGCCAGCAGCCCCGACACAGGGAATTTTTTGCCCCAGCATTTT.